These T cell receptor beta chains were read from a single sample in a study of T cells after yellow fever vaccination. TCRdb reprocessed the 5' RACE reads with MiXCR, giving one entry per CDR3 protein. The sample consists of some 320,000 distinct CDR3 sequences, 3.5% to 4.5% of them appearing once. The source was PBMCs, collected 15 days after the yellow fever booster vaccination. All receptors come from a man aged 18 to 29 who received the YFV17D yellow fever vaccine. Each CDR3 is given with its conserved first and last residue. The D gene is left open where the match is weak. Rows may omit the clone size; those that give it use once, few, many or a size class.

>TRBV20-1|.|TRBD2|TRBJ2-5
TGCAGTGGCCCCCGGACTAGCGGGTTCGAAGAGACCCAGTACTTC
CSGPRTSGFEETQYF
>TRBV27|many|.|TRBJ2-7
TGTGCCAGCAGGGGGGGAAGCTACGAGCAGTACTTC
CASRGGSYEQYF
>TRBV4-2|few|TRBD2|TRBJ2-5
TGTGCCAGCAGCCAGGAAACCTGGACTAGCGGGGCTGAGACCCAGTACTTC
CASSQETWTSGAETQYF
>TRBV9|many|.|TRBJ2-1
TGTGCCAGCAGCGTAGCCGGAGGATTGGGGGGGGCCTGGAATGAGCAGTTCTTC
CASSVAGGLGGAWNEQFF
>TRBV7-9|many|.|TRBJ2-1
TGTGCCAGCAGCTTACTCAGAAGCTCCTACAATGAGCAGTTCTTC
CASSLLRSSYNEQFF
>TRBV7-9|few|TRBD1|TRBJ2-7
TGTGCCAGCAGCCCCCCCTTTGGGACAGCCTCTTACGAGCAGTACTTC
CASSPPFGTASYEQYF
>TRBV29-1|many|TRBD1|TRBJ2-7
TGCAGCGTTGAGCAGAGGACAGGGTTCGAGCAGTACTTC
CSVEQRTGFEQYF
>TRBV7-2|.|.|TRBJ1-4
TGTGCCAGCAGCTTTATCACTCGGGAAAAACTGTTTTTT
CASSFITREKLFF
>TRBV29-1|.|TRBD1|TRBJ2-2
TGCAGCGTTGAGCGGCAGGGGGCGATCGACGGGGAGCTGTTTTTT
CSVERQGAIDGELFF
>TRBV7-2|many|.|TRBJ2-3
TGTGCCAGCAGCTTAGGTACAGGGACGAATACGCAGTATTTT
CASSLGTGTNTQYF
>TRBV4-3|.|TRBD2|TRBJ2-1
TGCGCCAGCAGCCAGGAGACTAGCGGGGGTTACCCCAATGAGCAGTTCTTC
CASSQETSGGYPNEQFF
>TRBV6-5|many|.|TRBJ2-5
TGTGCCAGCAGTTACGGGAGCCAAGAGACCCAGTACTTC
CASSYGSQETQYF
>TRBV29-1|.|TRBD2|TRBJ2-5
TGCAGCGTTGCTTATCACGGGACTAGACAAGAGACCCAGTACTTC
CSVAYHGTRQETQYF
>TRBV2|few|TRBD1|TRBJ1-2
TGTGCCAGCAGTGTGGGACAGGGAGGGATCTATGGCTACACCTTC
CASSVGQGGIYGYTF
>TRBV7-9|many|.|TRBJ2-1
TGTGCCAGCAGCCCAGCAAGCTACAATGAGCAGTTCTTC
CASSPASYNEQFF
>TRBV5-1|.|.|TRBJ1-1
TGCGCCAGCAGCTTGGTCGCCAGGGGAATCACTGAAGCTTTCTTT
CASSLVARGITEAFF